This TCR beta chain derives from a study of T cells expressing NK-cell markers. TCRdb reprocessed the 5' RACE reads and reports one entry per CDR3 protein, with no DNA. The sample table includes fewer than 300,000 distinct CDR3 sequences. Note on this clonotype: Its antigen is unidentified.

Findings and limits, study-wide: Similarly, these clonotypes led the CD3+CD56-NKG2C+ fraction as well in a handful of donors. Clarity on HCMV specificity was lacking for the expanded NKG2C+ T cell clones.

This CDR3 comprises 14 residues. The clonotype was recovered from a woman aged 18 to 75 in good health. The source material was blood T cells: a sorted CD56 or NKG2C T cell subset, CD4+ or CD8+ T cells, or bulk PBMC T cells (not recorded which). The chain recombines TRBV12-3 or TRBV12-4 with TRBJ2-1; TCRdb outputs TRBD2, but without DNA this stays unchecked. The CDR3 sequence: CASSTGLATGEQFF.